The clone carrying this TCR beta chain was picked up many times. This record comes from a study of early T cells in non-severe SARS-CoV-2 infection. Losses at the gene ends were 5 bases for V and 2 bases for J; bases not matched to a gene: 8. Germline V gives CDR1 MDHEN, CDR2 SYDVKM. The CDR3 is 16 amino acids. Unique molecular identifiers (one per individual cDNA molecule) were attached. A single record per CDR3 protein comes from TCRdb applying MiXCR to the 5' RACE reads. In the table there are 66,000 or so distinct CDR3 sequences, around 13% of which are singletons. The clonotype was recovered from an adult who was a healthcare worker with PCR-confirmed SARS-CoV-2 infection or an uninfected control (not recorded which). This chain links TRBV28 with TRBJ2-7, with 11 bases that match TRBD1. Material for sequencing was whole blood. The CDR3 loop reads CASSPRPGQGAYEQYF. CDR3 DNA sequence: TGTGCCAGCAGTCCCAGACCGGGACAGGGGGCCTACGAGCAGTACTTC.